This T cell receptor beta chain was documented in a study of blood T cells in healthy people across ages (dated by TCRdb to the mid-2010s). Regarding the complete study: Template switching captured roughly one uniquely barcoded TCR beta cDNA molecule per two T cells in model experiments. The study analyzed two additional independent replicas of 1 million unique cDNA reads from the same blood draw for two donors, one aged 18 to 29 and one aged 80 or older. The donors were divided into four age groups: young (average roughly 15 years), middle-aged (under 40), aged (62) and long-lived (about 79). To track age-related changes in TCR beta repertoire diversity, the study relied on deep sequencing normalized with unique cDNA molecular identifiers. Findings and caveats that apply to the study as a whole: The long-lived group showed more naive CD4+ T cells, fewer expanded clones and increased TCR diversity than the aged group, suggesting age selection. The percentage of naive T cells measured by flow cytometry correlated strongly with observed TCR beta diversity. Conclusive comparison of naive and antigen-experienced compartments was prevented by the profiling of bulk unsorted PBMCs. Estimates of total diversity based on one million sequenced T cells were considered lower bounds and underestimates. As age increased, observed TCR beta diversity per million T cells dropped in a roughly linear way, and a significant reduction was already evident by age about 40. The CMV infection status of donors was not known, potentially confounding age-related changes in expanded clonotypes.

This clonotype turned up a few times. What antigen it recognizes has not been identified. No base quality information exists; no much larger clone differs at one position. Libraries came from 5' RACE. Sequencing was carried out with an Illumina HiSeq 2500. The second PCR ran for about 6 to 11 cycles and used a J-beta primer mix along with a sample-barcoded 5' primer. A template-switch 5' adaptor carrying 12 random nucleotides introduced a unique molecular identifier onto each TCR beta cDNA molecule. At least 3 million CDR3-containing paired-end reads were obtained from each sample. First-strand cDNA was synthesized from all RNA with the Mint cDNA synthesis kit, primed by a TRBC-specific oligonucleotide. After uracil-DNA glycosylase treatment, a first 18-cycle PCR used universal primers M1SS and BC2_uni_R on all cDNA. Per the source publication's procedure: Each sample was normalized by randomly selecting 1 million high-quality reads, each carrying a distinct molecular identifier. Reads sharing molecular identifiers were discarded rather than binned into consensus sequences. CDR3 identification, clonotype clustering and error correction used MiTCR with a Q25 quality threshold and the strictest error-elimination algorithm. A nonparametric unseen species model with Euler transformation was used to estimate lower-bound total TCR beta diversity. TCRdb reprocessing: public reads trimmed at Q25 with fastp, clones called with MiXCR, in-frame beta chains kept. CDR3 protein sequences are deduplicated, and each keeps its most common genes and DNA. The V and J calls were determined by TCRdb, not by the authors. For this sample there are about 930,000 distinct CDR3 sequences; 29% appear just once. The ten largest clones add up to 10% to 13% of the sample.

V is pared back by 5 bases and J by 1 base, with 15 bases lying between the germline termini. CDR1 MDHEN and CDR2 SYDVKM are derived from the germline V gene. The CDR3 holds 16 amino acids from the cysteine to the phenylalanine. Only CDR3 DNA remains: 48 bases, in frame from the first base. The donors were roughly 40 Caucasian individuals from Russia, aged roughly 6 to 90 years, who were systemically healthy. Each donor gave 8 to 10 milliliters of peripheral blood, collected into EDTA-treated Vacutainer tubes. PBMCs were isolated by Ficoll-Paque density-gradient centrifugation, with at least 6 million obtained per sample. Total RNA, at least 6 micrograms per sample, was extracted from PBMCs with Trizol reagent. Naive CD45RAhigh/CD27high T cell percentages were measured by flow cytometry on a PBMC aliquot from every donor. This sample also belongs to another study, concerning T cells of mothers and their children. As noted in the second study: Donors were nine systemically healthy Caucasian individuals: three mothers and their six children. cDNA synthesis used all of the extracted RNA, with roughly 1.5 ug of RNA in each 15 ul reaction. Sample barcodes and 2-4 random nucleotides were added via the M1S primer in the second PCR. Each mother yielded over 8.5 million TCR beta CDR3 reads and each child some 3 million reads. Thymic selection similarly shapes TCR recombination output in related and unrelated pairs, with minor effect from inherited differences. Normalized repertoire overlap in related mother-child pairs was always slightly higher than in unrelated mother-child pairs, but the difference was never significant. Persistent microchimeric T cell clones were not detected, at a sensitivity of around 99 clones per million clonotypes. Deep NGS was used in the study to compare the TCR beta repertoires of mothers and children and to look for features that separate related mother-child pairs from unrelated individuals. Mothers averaged approximately 40 +/- 4 years of age and children averaged about 10 +/- 4 years. Libraries were sequenced on Illumina HiSeq 2000 with 100+100 nt paired-end reads after adapter ligation with NEBNext reagents. To prevent cross-contamination, the mother and child libraries were prepared a month apart and were sequenced in separate runs. Each donor had between 500,000 and 2,000,000 distinct TCR beta clonotypes identified. Naive TCR beta clonotypes were estimated from low-frequency clonotypes matched to each donor's FACS-determined naive share, without sorting.

This clonotype was sampled from a woman aged 40 to 50 in good health. Sequenced material: blood. The chain is assembled from TRBV28 and TRBJ1-5; no D gene call is confident. The CDR3 region reads CASSPPSLASNQPQHF. At the DNA level, the sequence is TGTGCCAGCAGTCCCCCCTCATTGGCCAGCAATCAGCCCCAGCATTTT.